This T cell receptor beta chain was documented in a study of cytomegalovirus exposure and HLA in healthy donors. Germline V gene sequence: CDR1 LNHDA, CDR2 SQIVND (reference sequence). V was pared by 5 bases and J by 1 base, with 4 bases of the junction left unmatched. This CDR3 has 15 residues. The primer mix had 60 Vbeta and 13 Jbeta primers. The protocol was immunoSEQ multiplex PCR, while the TCRdb copy is restricted to in-frame clones and leaves out a portion. Of some 84,000 clones in the sample, around 78% were seen once. Study outcomes and limitations: In an earlier analysis, most TCR beta V segments were productive about 87% or about 30% of the time.

About this clone: The antigen remains undetermined.

Material for sequencing was PBMCs. The receptor's source is a male donor in good health and CMV-seropositive. V is TRBV19 and J is TRBJ2-3; 9 positions match TRBD1. The CDR3 sequence: CASSEGQGRTDTQYF. The CDR3 bases are TGTGCCAGTAGTGAGGGACAGGGACGCACAGATACGCAGTATTTT.